The 7 T cell receptor beta chains below come from one sample, sequenced in a study of blood T cell repertoires in COVID-19. Produced via immunoSEQ multiplex PCR; TCRdb's table is partial and in-frame only. The profile shows roughly 170,000 clones, just under 90% of them singletons. What was sequenced was peripheral blood. The receptor set was obtained from a woman between 18 and 29 years old who had recovered from COVID-19.

The chain recombines TRBV7-3 with TRBJ1-6; 7 positions agree with TRBD1. CDR1 is SGHTA, CDR2 FQGTGA, per germline. After removal of 5 bases from V and 7 bases from J, the junction contained 8 bases not matched to a gene. This CDR3 is built from 15 residues. CDR3 nucleotide sequence: TGTGCCAGCAGCCACCACAGGGGAGAGAATTCACCCCTCCACTTT. This codes for CASSHHRGENSPLHF.

This clone was seen a single time. The V and J genes are TRBV7-2 and TRBJ2-7; TRBD2 agrees at 13 bases. Looked up from germline, CDR1 is SGHTA and CDR2 is FQGNSA. Losses at the gene ends were 5 bases for V and 1 base for J; bases not matched to a gene: 5. This CDR3 has 16 residues. The CDR3 nucleotides are TGTGCCAGCAGCCTCCGGACTAGCGGGGGATCCTACGAGCAGTACTTC. It encodes CASSLRTSGGSYEQYF.

V is TRBV5-6 and J is TRBJ1-4; D perhaps matches TRBD1 (6 bases). Trimming took 1 base from V and 6 from J, leaving 19 bases between them. The CDR3 covers 17 residues. Germline V gene data show CDR1 as SGHDT and CDR2 as YYEEEE. CDR3 coding DNA: TGTGCCAGCAGCTTGTTGATGACAGGAACGGTAGATGAAAAACTGTTTTTT. Its translation: CASSLLMTGTVDEKLFF.

The J gene is TRBJ2-1, the V gene TRBV6-2 or TRBV6-3, with 10 nucleotides matching TRBD2. Trimming removed 2 bases from V and 0 bases from J; junction bases left unmatched: 10. The CDR3 loop spans 19 amino acids. CDR1 MNHEY and CDR2 SVGEGT come from the germline V gene. The CDR3 here is CASSYQREGLGSSYNEQFF. CDR3 in DNA: TGTGCCAGCAGTTACCAGCGGGAGGGCCTGGGAAGCTCCTACAATGAGCAGTTCTTC.

In its sample, this clone was seen a few times. The chain recombines TRBV4-1 with TRBJ2-1; D remains ambiguous. This CDR3 region has 13 residues. The V gene's germline CDR1 is MGHRA and CDR2 YSYEKL. V shed 0 bases and J shed 4 bases, with 4 bases lying between them. The CDR3 nucleotides are TGCGCCAGCAGCCAAGATCCGTACAATGAGCAGTTCTTC. Protein sequence: CASSQDPYNEQFF.

This clone was detected only once. V gene TRBV11-3 combines with J gene TRBJ1-3; 9 bases line up with TRBD1. V was pared by 5 bases and J by 2 bases, with 4 bases of the junction left unmatched. CDR3 length: 15 residues. CDR1 and CDR2 from the germline V gene are SGHNT and YENEEA. The chain's CDR3 is CASSQGDRAGNTIYF. Here the CDR3 DNA reads TGTGCCAGCAGCCAGGGGGACAGGGCTGGAAACACCATATATTTT.

This rearrangement joins TRBV5-6 to TRBJ1-2, with 8 bases lining up with TRBD1. Germline CDR1 SGHDT, CDR2 YYEEEE. V was clipped by 0 bases and J by 4 bases; unmatched bases: 5. This CDR3 region has 15 residues. CDR3 DNA sequence: TGTGCCAGCAGCTTGGGACAGGGGAGTATCTATGGCTACACCTTC. Amino acids: CASSLGQGSIYGYTF.